The 4 T cell receptor beta chains in this list originate from one sample, sequenced in a study of blood T cell repertoires in COVID-19. Assay: immunoSEQ multiplex PCR; the TCRdb copy retains only in-frame clones and omits some. The sample contains roughly 380,000 clones, about 90% of which appear only once. The sample consisted of PBMCs or T cells enriched from blood (not recorded which). All receptors come from a woman aged 25 to 39 who had recovered from COVID-19.

V is TRBV5-4 and J is TRBJ2-3, with TRBD1 matching over 9 bases. Germline V lookup: CDR1 SGHNT, CDR2 YYREEE (reference sequence). The CDR3 length is 15 residues. Trimming at V came to 3 bases and at J to 4 bases, leaving 6 bases not matched to a gene. The CDR3 DNA is TGTGCCAGCAGCTCCGGGACAGGGTGGTCAGATACGCAGTATTTT. The encoded protein is CASSSGTGWSDTQYF.

V and J are TRBV19 and TRBJ1-5; perhaps TRBD1 as D (5 bases). This CDR3 is 15 amino acids long. Between the trimmed V and J ends, which lost 5 bases and 0 bases, there was a span of 11 bases. Germline-derived CDR1 and CDR2 are LNHDA and SQIVND (reference sequence). CDR3 residues: CASSENRYSNQPQHF. The CDR3 coding sequence is TGTGCCAGTAGTGAAAACAGGTATAGCAATCAGCCCCAGCATTTT.

The chain carries TRBV5-1 and TRBJ2-7; the D gene is possibly TRBD1 (5 bases). The length of the CDR3 is 15 residues. Trimming took off 4 bases at V and 2 bases at J, with 16 bases between the two ends. The V gene's germline CDR1 is SGHRS and CDR2 YFSETQ. The CDR3: CASSPDAQVAYEQYF. The DNA for the CDR3 is TGCGCCAGCAGCCCGGACGCACAGGTAGCCTACGAGCAGTACTTC.

This clone was observed once. J is TRBJ2-7 and V is TRBV7-2, with 7 bases that match TRBD2. V trimming: 5 bases; J trimming: 1 base; junction bases outside the gene matches: 8. The germline CDR1 and CDR2 sequences are SGHTA and FQGNSA. This CDR3 is 15 amino acids long. The CDR3 coding sequence is TGTGCCAGCAGCCTTCACGGGCGGGAGTCCTACGAGCAGTACTTC. Protein product: CASSLHGRESYEQYF.